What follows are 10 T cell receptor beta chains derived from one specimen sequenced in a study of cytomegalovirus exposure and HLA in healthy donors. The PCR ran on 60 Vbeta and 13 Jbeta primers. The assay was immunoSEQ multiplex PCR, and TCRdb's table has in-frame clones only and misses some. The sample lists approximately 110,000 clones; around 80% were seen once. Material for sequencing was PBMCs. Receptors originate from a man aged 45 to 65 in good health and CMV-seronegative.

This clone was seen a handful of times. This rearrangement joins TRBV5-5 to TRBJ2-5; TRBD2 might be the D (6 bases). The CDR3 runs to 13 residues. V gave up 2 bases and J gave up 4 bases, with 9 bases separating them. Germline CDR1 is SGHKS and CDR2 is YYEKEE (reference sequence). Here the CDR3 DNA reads TGTGCCAGCAGCTTCTCTAGCGCAGAGACCCAGTACTTC. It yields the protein CASSFSSAETQYF.

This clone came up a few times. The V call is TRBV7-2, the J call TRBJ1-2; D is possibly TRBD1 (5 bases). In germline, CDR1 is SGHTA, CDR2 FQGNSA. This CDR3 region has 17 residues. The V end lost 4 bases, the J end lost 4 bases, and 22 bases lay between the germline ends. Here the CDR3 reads CASSSRGGGRYAYGYTF. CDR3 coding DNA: TGTGCCAGCAGCTCTAGGGGAGGCGGCCGCTACGCCTATGGCTACACCTTC.

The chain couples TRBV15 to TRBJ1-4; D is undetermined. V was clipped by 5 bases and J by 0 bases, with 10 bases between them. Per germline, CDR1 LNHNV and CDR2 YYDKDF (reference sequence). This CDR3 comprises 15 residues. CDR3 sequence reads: CATSVRGPTNEKLFF. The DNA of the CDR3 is TGTGCCACCAGCGTACGGGGTCCAACTAATGAAAAACTGTTTTTT. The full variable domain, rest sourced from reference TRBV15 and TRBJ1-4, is DAMVIQNPRYQVTQFGKPVTLSCSQTLNHNVMYWYQQKSSQAPKLLFHYYDKDFNNEADTPDNFQSRRPNTSFCFLDIRSPGLGDTAMYLCATSVRGPTNEKLFFGSGTQLSVL.

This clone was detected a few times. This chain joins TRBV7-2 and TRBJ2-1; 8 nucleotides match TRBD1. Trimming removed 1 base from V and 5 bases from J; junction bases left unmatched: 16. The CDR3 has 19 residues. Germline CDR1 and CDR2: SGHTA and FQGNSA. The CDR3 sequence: CASSLVGLGWGQEHNEQFF. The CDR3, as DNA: TGTGCCAGCAGCTTAGTTGGGCTGGGTTGGGGACAGGAACACAATGAGCAGTTCTTC.

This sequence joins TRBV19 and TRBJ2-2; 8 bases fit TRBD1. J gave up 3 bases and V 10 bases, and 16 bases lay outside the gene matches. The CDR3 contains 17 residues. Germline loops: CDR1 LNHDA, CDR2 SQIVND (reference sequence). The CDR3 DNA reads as TGTGCCACCCTTCTCCCCGACAGGGGACTTTACACCGGGGAGCTGTTTTTT. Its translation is CATLLPDRGLYTGELFF.

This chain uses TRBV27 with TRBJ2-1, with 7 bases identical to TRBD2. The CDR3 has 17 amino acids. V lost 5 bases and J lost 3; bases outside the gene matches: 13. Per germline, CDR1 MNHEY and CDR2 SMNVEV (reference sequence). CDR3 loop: CASSPYRGEGFYNEQFF. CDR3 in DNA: TGTGCCAGCAGTCCATACCGGGGGGAAGGTTTCTACAATGAGCAGTTCTTC.

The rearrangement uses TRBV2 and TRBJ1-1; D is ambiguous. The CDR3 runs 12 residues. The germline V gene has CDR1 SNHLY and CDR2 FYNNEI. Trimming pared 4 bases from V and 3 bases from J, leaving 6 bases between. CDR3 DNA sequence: TGTGCCAGCAGTGTAGAGGACACTGAAGCTTTCTTT. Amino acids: CASSVEDTEAFF.

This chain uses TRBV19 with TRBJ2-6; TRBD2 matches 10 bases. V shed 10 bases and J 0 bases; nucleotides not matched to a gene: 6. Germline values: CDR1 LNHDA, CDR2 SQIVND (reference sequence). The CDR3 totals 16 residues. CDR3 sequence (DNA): TGTGCCACCACCGGACTAGCGGACTCTGGGGCCAACGTCCTGACTTTC. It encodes CATTGLADSGANVLTF.

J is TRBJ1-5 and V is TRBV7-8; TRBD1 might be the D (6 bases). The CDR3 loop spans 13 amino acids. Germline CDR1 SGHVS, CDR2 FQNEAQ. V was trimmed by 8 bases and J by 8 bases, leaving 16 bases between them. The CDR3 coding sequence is TGTGCCAGCCCCCCGGGGGGCTATGAGCCCCAGCATTTT. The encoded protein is CASPPGGYEPQHF.

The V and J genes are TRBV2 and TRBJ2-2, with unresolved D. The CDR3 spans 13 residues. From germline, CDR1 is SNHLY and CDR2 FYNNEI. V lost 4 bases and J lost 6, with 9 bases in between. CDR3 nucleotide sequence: TGTGCCAGCAGTGTATTTGCGTCCGGGGAGCTGTTTTTT. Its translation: CASSVFASGELFF.